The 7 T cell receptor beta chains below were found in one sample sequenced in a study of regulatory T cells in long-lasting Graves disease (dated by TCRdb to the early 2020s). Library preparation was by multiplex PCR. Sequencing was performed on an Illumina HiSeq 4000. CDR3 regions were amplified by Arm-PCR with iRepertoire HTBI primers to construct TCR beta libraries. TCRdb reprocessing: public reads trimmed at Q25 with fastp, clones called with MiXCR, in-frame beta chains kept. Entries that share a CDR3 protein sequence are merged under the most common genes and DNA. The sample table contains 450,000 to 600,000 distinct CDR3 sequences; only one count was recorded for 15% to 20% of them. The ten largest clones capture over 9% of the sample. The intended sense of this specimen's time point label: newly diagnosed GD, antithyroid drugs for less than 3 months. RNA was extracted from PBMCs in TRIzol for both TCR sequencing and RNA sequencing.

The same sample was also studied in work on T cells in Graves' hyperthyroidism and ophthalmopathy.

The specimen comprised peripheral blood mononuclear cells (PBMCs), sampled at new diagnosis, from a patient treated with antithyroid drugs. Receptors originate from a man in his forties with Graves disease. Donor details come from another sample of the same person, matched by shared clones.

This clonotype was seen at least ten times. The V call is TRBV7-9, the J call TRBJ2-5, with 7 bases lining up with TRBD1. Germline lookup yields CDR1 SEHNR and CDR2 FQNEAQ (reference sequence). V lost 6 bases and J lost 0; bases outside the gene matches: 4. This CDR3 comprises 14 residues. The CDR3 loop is CASSQQGYQETQYF. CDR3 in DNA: TGTGCCAGCAGTCAACAGGGGTACCAAGAGACCCAGTACTTC.

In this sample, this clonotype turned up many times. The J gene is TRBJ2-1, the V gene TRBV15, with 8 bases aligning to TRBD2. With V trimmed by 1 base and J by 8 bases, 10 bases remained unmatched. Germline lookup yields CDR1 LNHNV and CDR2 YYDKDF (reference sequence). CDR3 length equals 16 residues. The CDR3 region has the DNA TGTGCCACCAGCAGAGGGTCAGCGGGAGTTGGGGATGAGCAGTTCTTC. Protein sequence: CATSRGSAGVGDEQFF.

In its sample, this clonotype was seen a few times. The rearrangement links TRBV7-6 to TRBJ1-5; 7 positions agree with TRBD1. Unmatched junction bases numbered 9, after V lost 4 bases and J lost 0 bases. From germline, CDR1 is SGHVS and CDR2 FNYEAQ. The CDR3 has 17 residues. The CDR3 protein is CASSSVPGQYSNQPQHF. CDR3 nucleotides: TGTGCCAGCAGCTCCGTGCCGGGACAGTATAGCAATCAGCCCCAGCATTTT. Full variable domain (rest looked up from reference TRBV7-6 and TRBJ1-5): GAGVSQSPRYKVTKRGQDVALRCDPISGHVSLYWYRQALGQGPEFLTYFNYEAQQDKSGLPNDRFSAERPEGSISTLTIQRTEQRDSAMYRCASSSVPGQYSNQPQHFGDGTRLSIL.

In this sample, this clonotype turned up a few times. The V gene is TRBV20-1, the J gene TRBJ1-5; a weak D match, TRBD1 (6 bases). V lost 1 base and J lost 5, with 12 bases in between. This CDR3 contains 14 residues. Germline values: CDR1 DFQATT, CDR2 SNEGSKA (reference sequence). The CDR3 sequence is CSARAGDQDQPQHF. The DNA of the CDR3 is TGCAGTGCTAGAGCAGGGGACCAGGATCAGCCCCAGCATTTT.

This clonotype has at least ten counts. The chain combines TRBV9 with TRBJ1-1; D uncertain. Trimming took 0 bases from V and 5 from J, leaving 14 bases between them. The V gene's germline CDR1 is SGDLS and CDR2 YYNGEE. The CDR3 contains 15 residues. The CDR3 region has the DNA TGTGCCAGCAGCGTAGCTGGTGGATCGAGTACTGAAGCTTTCTTT. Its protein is CASSVAGGSSTEAFF.

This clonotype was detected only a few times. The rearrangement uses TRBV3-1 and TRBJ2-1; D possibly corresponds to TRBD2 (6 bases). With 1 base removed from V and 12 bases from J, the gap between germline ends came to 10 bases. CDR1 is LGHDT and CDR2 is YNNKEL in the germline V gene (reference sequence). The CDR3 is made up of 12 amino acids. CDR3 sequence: CASSQVGGAQFF. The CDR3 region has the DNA TGTGCCAGCAGCCAAGTAGGAGGGGCGCAGTTCTTC.

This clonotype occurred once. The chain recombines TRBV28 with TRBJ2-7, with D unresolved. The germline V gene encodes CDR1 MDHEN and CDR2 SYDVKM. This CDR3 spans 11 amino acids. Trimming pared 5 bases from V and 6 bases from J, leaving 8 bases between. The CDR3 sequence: CASSPGPEQYF. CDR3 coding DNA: TGTGCCAGCAGTCCTGGGCCCGAGCAGTACTTC.